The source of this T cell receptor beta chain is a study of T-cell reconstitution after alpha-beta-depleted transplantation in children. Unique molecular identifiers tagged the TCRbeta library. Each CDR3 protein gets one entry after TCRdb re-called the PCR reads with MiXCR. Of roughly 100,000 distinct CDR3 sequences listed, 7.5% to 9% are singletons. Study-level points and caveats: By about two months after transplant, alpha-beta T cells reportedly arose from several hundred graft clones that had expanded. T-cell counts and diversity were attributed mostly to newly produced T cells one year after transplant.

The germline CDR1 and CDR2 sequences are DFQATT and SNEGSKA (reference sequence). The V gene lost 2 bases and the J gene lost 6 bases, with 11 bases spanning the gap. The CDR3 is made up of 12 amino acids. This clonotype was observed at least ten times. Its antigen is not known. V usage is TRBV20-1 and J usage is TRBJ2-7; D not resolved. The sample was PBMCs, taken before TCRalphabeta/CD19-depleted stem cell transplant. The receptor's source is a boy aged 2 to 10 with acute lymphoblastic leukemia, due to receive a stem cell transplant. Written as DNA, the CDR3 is TGCAGTGCTAGAATAAGTGGGCTCGAGCAGTACTTC. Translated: CSARISGLEQYF.